The 17 T cell receptor beta chains presented below share a single source sample, sequenced in a study of CD8 T cells in ankylosing spondylitis. Using its own MiXCR run on the 5' RACE reads, TCRdb lists one record per CDR3 protein. The data hold roughly 91,000 distinct CDR3 sequences, with about 8.3% observed a single time. The source material was blood, either unsorted or a sorted T cell fraction (not recorded which). These receptors were obtained from a male donor with ankylosing spondylitis or in good health (not recorded which).

The chain uses TRBV7-2 and TRBJ2-3; 9 nucleotides line up with TRBD2. The CDR3 sequence is 16 residues long. Germline assignment: CDR1 SGHTA and CDR2 FQGNSA. The ends lost 5 bases at V and 1 base at J; junction bases unmatched: 7. The CDR3 loop reads CASSLSGLAGTDTQYF. The CDR3, as DNA: TGTGCCAGCAGCCTCTCGGGACTAGCCGGCACAGATACGCAGTATTTT.

This clonotype was picked up many times. V usage is TRBV7-2 and J usage is TRBJ1-4; tentative D call: TRBD1 (6 bases). Between the trimmed V and J ends, which lost 1 base and 0 bases, there was a span of 15 bases. The CDR3 is 18 amino acids. The germline V gene has CDR1 SGHTA and CDR2 FQGNSA. The CDR3, as DNA: TGTGCCAGCAGCTTAGGCTGGACAGTTAAAGCAACTAATGAAAAACTGTTTTTT. Its translation is CASSLGWTVKATNEKLFF.

The chain employs TRBV30 and TRBJ1-2; no reliable D call. CDR1 GTSNPN and CDR2 SVGIG come from the germline V gene (reference sequence). The CDR3 is 13 amino acids. The germline V and J ends were trimmed by 5 bases and 7 bases, with 17 bases remaining between them. CDR3 protein: CAWARRTPSGYTF. The CDR3, as DNA: TGTGCCTGGGCTAGACGGACCCCTTCTGGCTACACCTTC.

This clonotype was found many times. The V and J genes are TRBV29-1 and TRBJ2-7, with TRBD2 matching 10 bases. The J segment lost 6 bases and the V segment lost 4 bases, leaving 6 bases of the junction unmatched. The CDR3 loop spans 13 amino acids. CDR1 is SQVTM and CDR2 is ANQGSEA in the germline V gene. CDR3 nucleotide sequence: TGCAGCGTTGGCACTAGCGGGACCGGCGAGCAGTACTTC. Encoded protein: CSVGTSGTGEQYF.

This clonotype came up many times. The gene calls are TRBV2 and TRBJ1-1, with 7 bases aligning to TRBD1. Germline CDR1 reads SNHLY; CDR2 reads FYNNEI. The V segment lost 6 bases and the J segment 3 bases; nucleotides outside the gene matches: 10. This CDR3 has 15 amino acids. The CDR3 loop reads CASSLQGLRDTEAFF. DNA of the CDR3: TGTGCCAGCAGCCTACAGGGGCTAAGGGACACTGAAGCTTTCTTT. The variable domain in full, with the rest retrieved from reference TRBV2 and TRBJ1-1, is EPEVTQTPSHQVTQMGQEVILRCVPISNHLYFYWYRQILGQKVEFLVSFYNNEISEKSEIFDDQFSVERPDGSNFTLKIRSTKLEDSAMYFCASSLQGLRDTEAFFGQGTRLTVV.

This clonotype came up a few times. V gene TRBV20-1 combines with J gene TRBJ1-6, with D maybe TRBD1 (6 bases). Germline CDR1 DFQATT, CDR2 SNEGSKA (reference sequence). With 4 bases removed from V and 7 bases from J, the gap between germline ends came to 17 bases. The CDR3 covers 15 residues. The CDR3 DNA sequence: TGCAGTGCTACCCGCCAGGGGAAAGAGAATTCACCCCTCCACTTT. It encodes CSATRQGKENSPLHF.

This clonotype was seen many times. This chain uses TRBV12-3 or TRBV12-4 with TRBJ2-5, with D perhaps given as TRBD1 or TRBD2 (5 bases each). This CDR3 contains 13 residues. V gave up 4 bases and J gave up 1 base, with 7 bases separating them. The DNA of the CDR3 is TGTGCCAGCAGTTGGGACCTCCAAGAGACCCAGTACTTC. Its translation is CASSWDLQETQYF.

This clonotype occurred many times. V gene TRBV6-2 or TRBV6-3 combines with J gene TRBJ1-1; a possible D gene is TRBD1 (5 bases). V was clipped by 4 bases and J by 7 bases, with 13 bases between them. Germline CDR1 reads MNHEY; CDR2 reads SVGEGT. The CDR3 sequence is 13 residues long. The CDR3 DNA sequence: TGTGCCAGCAGTTCGGTTGAGACAGTTGAAGCTTTCTTT. Its protein product is CASSSVETVEAFF.

This clonotype was observed a handful of times. The chain combines TRBV7-2 with TRBJ2-3; D unclear. The CDR3 length is 14 residues. CDR1 SGHTA and CDR2 FQGNSA come from the germline V gene. V lost 4 bases and J 4 bases, leaving 12 bases between the germline ends. Here the CDR3 DNA reads TGTGCCAGCAGCTCCGGAGACGGACCAGATACGCAGTATTTT. It specifies CASSSGDGPDTQYF.

This clonotype was observed many times. CDR3 in amino acids: CASSLFRQVVTGNTIYF. Written as DNA, the CDR3 is TGTGCCAGCAGCTTGTTTAGACAGGTCGTGACTGGAAACACCATATATTTT. This chain joins TRBV7-8 and TRBJ1-3, with a weak D call TRBD1 (6 bases). Germline values: CDR1 SGHVS, CDR2 FQNEAQ. Between the trimmed V and J ends, which lost 3 bases and 2 bases, there was a span of 17 bases. The CDR3 covers 17 residues.

With respect to this clonotype: A much larger clone differs by one base, so this may be a read error. The CDR3 protein is CTSSYSGWSQPQHF. CDR3 DNA sequence: TGTACCAGCAGTTACTCGGGCTGGAGTCAGCCCCAGCATTTT. V is TRBV6-2 or TRBV6-3 and J is TRBJ1-5; no clear D. This CDR3 has 14 residues. From germline, CDR1 is MNHEY and CDR2 SVGEGT.

This clonotype was counted many times. The rearrangement joins TRBV15 to TRBJ2-5, with a weak D call TRBD1 (5 bases). Trimming stripped 0 bases from V and 2 bases from J, with 10 bases between. CDR3 size: 15 residues. CDR1 is LNHNV and CDR2 is YYDKDF in the germline V gene (reference sequence). CDR3 residues: CATSRDRGQQETQYF. The CDR3 bases are TGTGCCACCAGCAGAGATAGGGGCCAACAAGAGACCCAGTACTTC. Looking up the rest from reference TRBV15 and TRBJ2-5 gives the full variable domain: DAMVIQNPRYQVTQFGKPVTLSCSQTLNHNVMYWYQQKSSQAPKLLFHYYDKDFNNEADTPDNFQSRRPNTSFCFLDIRSPGLGDTAMYLCATSRDRGQQETQYFGPGTRLLVL.

This clonotype was seen many times. The V gene is TRBV20-1, the J gene TRBJ2-4, with D maybe TRBD2 (6 bases). The V gene's germline CDR1 is DFQATT and CDR2 SNEGSKA (reference sequence). The V end was cut by 6 bases, the J end by 2 bases, with 11 bases between. This CDR3 has 13 amino acids. Written as DNA, the CDR3 is TGCAGTGCCCCTCGGGACTCCAAAAACATTCAGTACTTC. As protein: CSAPRDSKNIQYF.

The table lists this clonotype with many counts. The CDR3 nucleotides are TGCAGCGTTGGAGGGGCAGGGAGGAATGAGCAGTTCTTC. This sequence encodes CSVGGAGRNEQFF. The V call is TRBV29-1, the J call TRBJ2-1, with a tentative D call TRBD2 (6 bases). This CDR3 has 13 residues. Germline CDR1 is SQVTM and CDR2 is ANQGSEA. V lost 4 bases and J 7 bases, leaving 14 bases between the germline ends.

This clonotype was found many times. The chain couples TRBV6-2 or TRBV6-3 to TRBJ2-1; the D gene is possibly TRBD1 (6 bases). This CDR3 spans 20 amino acids. CDR1 is MNHEY and CDR2 is SVGEGT in the germline V gene. V was clipped by 4 bases and J by 4 bases, with 29 bases between them. In DNA, the CDR3 is TGTGCCAGCAGTTGGTCCCGAGCCTCTGGGGGCCGTATCCGGTACAATGAGCAGTTCTTC. Its translation is CASSWSRASGGRIRYNEQFF.

In this sample, this clonotype turned up many times. The V and J genes are TRBV7-9 and TRBJ1-5; D gene ambiguous. The CDR3 extends over 17 amino acids. Between the trimmed V and J ends, which lost 0 bases and 4 bases, there was a span of 16 bases. Germline V CDR1 and CDR2: SEHNR, FQNEAQ (reference sequence). The CDR3 DNA is TGTGCCAGCAGCTTAGCGGGCGGTGGGTTTAGTAATCAGCCCCAGCATTTT. This sequence encodes CASSLAGGGFSNQPQHF.

This chain links TRBV20-1 with TRBJ2-1, with TRBD2 matching 8 bases. The V gene end was trimmed by 7 bases and the J gene end by 9 bases; junction bases not matched to a gene: 14. Germline assignment: CDR1 DFQATT and CDR2 SNEGSKA (reference sequence). The CDR3 covers 14 residues. The CDR3 DNA reads as TGCAGTGGTATTAGGTTAGCGGGATCCAGTGAGCAGTTCTTC. This encodes CSGIRLAGSSEQFF.